These 19 T cell receptor beta chains originate from one sample sequenced in a study of CD8+CD57+ T cells in acquired aplastic anemia. Only patients with CD8+CD57+ cell expansion on flow cytometry were chosen for sequencing. Using genomic DNA as the template, TCR beta VDJ and CDR3 profiling was carried out. TCRdb processed the reads anew with MiXCR; each CDR3 protein has one entry. The table shows 150,000 to 200,000 distinct CDR3 sequences, with 40% to 55% occurring only once. Sequencing was done on a sample of sorted CD4+, CD8+, or CD8+CD57+ T cells (not recorded which) from PBMCs. Receptors were obtained from a human donor with aplastic anemia.

This sequence joins TRBV24-1 and TRBJ2-1, with 7 bases fitting TRBD2. The CDR3 contains 15 residues. Germline CDR1 and CDR2: KGHDR and SFDVKD. Trimming at V came to 9 bases and at J to 1 base, leaving 8 bases not matched to a gene. This chain's CDR3 is CATRKDGRSYNEQFF. In nucleotides, the CDR3 is TGTGCCACCCGAAAAGACGGGAGGTCCTACAATGAGCAGTTCTTC.

V usage is TRBV25-1 and J usage is TRBJ2-2, with D possibly TRBD1 on 6 matching bases. Looked up from germline, CDR1 is MGHDK and CDR2 is SYGVNS. Trimming stripped 7 bases from V and 0 bases from J, with 12 bases between. The CDR3 length is 15 residues. CDR3 residues: CASTAGETNTGELFF. The CDR3, as DNA: TGTGCCAGCACTGCAGGGGAAACGAACACCGGGGAGCTGTTTTTT.

A note on this clonotype: The junction does not match germline at one end; this may be a read error. V gene TRBV5-6 combines with J gene TRBJ1-5; D remains ambiguous. In germline, CDR1 is SGHDT, CDR2 YYEEEE. CDR3 length: 15 residues. Written as DNA, the CDR3 is TGTGTCAGCAGCCCCAGCGGAGACCCCTGGCTGCCCCAGCATTTT. As protein: CVSSPSGDPWLPQHF.

This clonotype was seen ten or more times. The genes are TRBV19 and TRBJ1-5, with 10 bases matching TRBD1. The CDR3 is made up of 16 amino acids. The ends lost 3 bases at V and 6 bases at J; junction bases unmatched: 8. The germline V gene has CDR1 LNHDA and CDR2 SQIVND (reference sequence). The CDR3 DNA reads TGTGCCAGTAGTATTCCAGGGACAGGGGTAAGTCAGCCCCAGCATTTT. Translation gives CASSIPGTGVSQPQHF.

The chain has TRBV3-1 and TRBJ2-7, with a possible D match to TRBD2 (6 bases). The V gene lost 4 bases and the J gene lost 2 bases, with 15 bases spanning the gap. This CDR3 comprises 15 residues. The germline gives CDR1 LGHDT, CDR2 YNNKEL (reference sequence). CDR3 protein: CASSPRASVAYEQYF. CDR3 coding DNA: TGTGCCAGCAGCCCCCGGGCTAGCGTCGCCTACGAGCAGTACTTC.

As for this clonotype: A much larger clone lies a single base off, so this may be a read error. This chain uses TRBV6-1 with TRBJ1-1, with a weak D call TRBD1 (6 bases). V lost 6 bases and J 2 bases, leaving 10 bases between the germline ends. Germline CDR1 MNHNS, CDR2 SASEGT. The CDR3 sequence is 13 residues long. DNA for the CDR3: TGTGCCAGCAGAAAGGGACATAACACTGAAGCTTTCTTT. Translation gives CASRKGHNTEAFF.

The J gene is TRBJ2-3, the V gene TRBV6-5, with 11 bases matching TRBD1. V gave up 2 bases and J gave up 6 bases; unmatched junction bases: 4. Germline loops: CDR1 MNHEY, CDR2 SVGAGI. This CDR3 spans 15 amino acids. The CDR3 nucleotides are TGTGCCAGCAGTTACCGAGGACAGGGGGCGGATACGCAGTATTTT. The encoded protein is CASSYRGQGADTQYF.

This clonotype came up many times. The chain recombines TRBV5-1 with TRBJ1-1; no clear D. Germline V CDR1 and CDR2: SGHRS, YFSETQ. V was shortened by 0 bases and J by 7 bases, with 10 bases between the two germline ends. This CDR3 has 13 residues. The CDR3 sequence is CASSLGTELEAFF. As DNA, the CDR3 is TGCGCCAGCAGCTTGGGGACGGAACTTGAAGCTTTCTTT.

At least ten counts were recorded for this clonotype. This chain joins TRBV20-1 and TRBJ1-2, with TRBD1 matching over 11 bases. Germline lookup yields CDR1 DFQATT and CDR2 SNEGSKA (reference sequence). The CDR3 contains 15 residues. V lost 0 bases to trimming and J lost 6 bases; unmatched junction nucleotides: 6. The chain's CDR3 is CSARDPVDRGHGYTF. The CDR3 DNA follows: TGCAGTGCTAGAGATCCCGTGGACAGGGGGCATGGCTACACCTTC.

The table lists this clonotype with a few counts. J is TRBJ1-5 and V is TRBV24-1; D is perhaps TRBD1 (5 bases). The germline CDR1 and CDR2 sequences are KGHDR and SFDVKD. V was trimmed by 9 bases and J by 0 bases, leaving 11 bases between them. This CDR3 comprises 14 residues. In DNA form, the CDR3 reads TGTGCCACCGCGGGGCCACTTAGCAATCAGCCCCAGCATTTT. Translation gives CATAGPLSNQPQHF.

This clonotype was detected only a few times. The J gene is TRBJ2-1, the V gene TRBV11-2; 8 bases align to TRBD2. The V gene's germline CDR1 is SGHAT and CDR2 FQNNGV. V lost 2 bases, J lost 0 bases, and 3 bases stayed unmatched. The CDR3 has 16 amino acids. The CDR3 loop is CASSLTSGSSYNEQFF. The CDR3 DNA reads as TGTGCCAGCAGCTTAACCAGCGGGAGCTCCTACAATGAGCAGTTCTTC.

This clonotype has a handful of counts. Just one base apart from a much larger clone, this may be a read error. J is TRBJ2-5 and V is TRBV7-9; tentative D call: TRBD1 (6 bases). Trimming cost V 5 bases and J 2 bases, with 9 bases left between them. The germline V gene encodes CDR1 SEHNR and CDR2 FQNEAQ (reference sequence). The CDR3 loop spans 13 amino acids. CDR3 DNA: TGTGCCAGCAGCCGAGGACAGCAAGAGACCCAGTACTTC. It codes for CASSRGQQETQYF.

This clonotype was seen many times. The V call is TRBV7-9, the J call TRBJ1-2, with D possibly being TRBD1 (5 bases). Trimming removed 1 base from V and 6 bases from J, with 12 bases in between. Germline CDR1 is SEHNR and CDR2 is FQNEAQ (reference sequence). This CDR3 has 14 residues. CDR3 in amino acids: CASSLVAGGHGYTF. CDR3 bases: TGTGCCAGCAGCTTAGTGGCGGGGGGTCATGGCTACACCTTC.

V and J are TRBV9 and TRBJ1-2; 9 bases are shared with TRBD1. The germline V gene has CDR1 SGDLS and CDR2 YYNGEE. V lost 7 bases and J lost 2; bases outside the gene matches: 9. There are 15 residues in the CDR3. CDR3 DNA sequence: TGTGCCAGCGGACCTACCGGGACAGGGAACTATGGCTACACCTTC. Its protein is CASGPTGTGNYGYTF.

The chain combines TRBV24-1 with TRBJ2-3; the D is unclear. The CDR3 extends over 13 amino acids. Trimming removed 3 bases at V and 5 bases at J, with 8 bases between. Germline values: CDR1 KGHDR, CDR2 SFDVKD. The CDR3, as DNA: TGTGCCACCAGTGATCCCCGTGGAGATACGCAGTATTTT. Residues: CATSDPRGDTQYF.

J is TRBJ2-1 and V is TRBV29-1; 7 nucleotides align to TRBD1. J gave up 4 bases and V 2 bases, and 2 bases lay outside the gene matches. This CDR3 is 13 amino acids long. The germline CDR1 and CDR2 sequences are SQVTM and ANQGSEA. The DNA of the CDR3 is TGCAGCGTTGAACCGGGACAGTACAATGAGCAGTTCTTC. Translated, it gives CSVEPGQYNEQFF.

In its sample, this clonotype was seen many times. The chain couples TRBV6-4 to TRBJ2-7; 7 nucleotides agree with TRBD2. V trimming: 7 bases; J trimming: 3 bases; junction bases outside the gene matches: 9. This CDR3 contains 14 residues. Germline V gene lookup returns CDR1 MRHNA and CDR2 SNTAGT. In nucleotides, the CDR3 is TGTGCCAGCAACTTACCGGGACTACTCTACGAGCAGTACTTC. Amino acids: CASNLPGLLYEQYF.

This clonotype was detected many times. This chain links TRBV30 with TRBJ1-6, with 8 bases fitting TRBD1. Unmatched junction bases numbered 4, after V lost 0 bases and J lost 9 bases. The CDR3 loop spans 14 amino acids. Germline V gene sequence: CDR1 GTSNPN, CDR2 SVGIG (reference sequence). DNA of the CDR3: TGTGCCTGGAGTGTAGAACAGGGGGGTTCACCCCTCCACTTT. Translated, it gives CAWSVEQGGSPLHF. Based on the CDR3 plus reference TRBV30 and TRBJ1-6, the full variable domain is SQTIHQWPATLVQPVGSPLSLECTVEGTSNPNLYWYRQAAGRGLQLLFYSVGIGQISSEVPQNLSASRPQDRQFILSSKKLLLSDSGFYLCAWSVEQGGSPLHFGNGTRLTVT.

The rearrangement links TRBV11-2 to TRBJ2-1, with TRBD1 matching over 9 bases. The germline V gene encodes CDR1 SGHAT and CDR2 FQNNGV. The CDR3 has 14 residues. V shed 5 bases, J shed 7 bases, and the junction held 6 bases outside the gene matches. CDR3 protein: CASSRDRAVNEQFF. CDR3 nucleotide sequence: TGTGCCAGCAGCCGGGACAGGGCGGTTAATGAGCAGTTCTTC.